This is a list of T cell receptor beta chains from one sample in a study of T-cell reconstitution after alpha-beta-depleted transplantation in children. TCRdb passed the PCR reads through MiXCR, listing each CDR3 protein once. The data show roughly 300,000 distinct CDR3 sequences, around 10% seen once. The sample here was peripheral blood, taken 180 days after TCRalphabeta/CD19-depleted stem cell transplant. Source of these receptors: a male patient between 2 and 10 years old who had a stem cell transplant for chronic granulomatous disease, so the T cells may come from the graft donor. Each CDR3 is given with its conserved first and last residue. The D gene is left open where the match is weak. Some rows mark clone size as missing; the rest say once, few, many or name a class of expanded clone.

d_gene	len	v_gene	abundance	j_gene	CDR3aa	CDR3nt
TRBD2	15	TRBV20-1	many	TRBJ2-7	CSARALAEPRGEQYF	TGCAGTGCTAGAGCTCTAGCGGAGCCAAGGGGCGAGCAGTACTTC
.	14	TRBV19	many	TRBJ1-1	CASSIGLGSAEAFF	TGTGCCAGTAGTATAGGGCTGGGGTCGGCTGAAGCTTTCTTT
.	15	TRBV20-1	many	TRBJ2-5	CSARNWGLEVETQYF	TGCAGTGCTAGGAATTGGGGGCTAGAGGTAGAGACCCAGTACTTC
TRBD1	19	TRBV5-4	.	TRBJ2-5	CASSLIFPTGTGDRQTQYF	TGTGCCAGCAGCTTGATTTTCCCCACCGGGACAGGGGATCGGCAGACCCAGTACTTC
.	11	TRBV11-2	many	TRBJ2-1	CASSSYSEQFF	TGTGCCAGCAGCTCCTACTCTGAGCAGTTCTTC
TRBD2	17	TRBV5-1	many	TRBJ2-3	CASALAGDLRMGDTQYF	TGCGCCAGCGCACTAGCGGGAGACCTTAGAATGGGAGATACGCAGTATTTT
TRBD2	17	TRBV6-1	many	TRBJ2-1	CASRRGLAGEGYNEQFF	TGTGCCAGCAGACGGGGACTAGCGGGAGAAGGGTACAATGAGCAGTTCTTC
.	13	TRBV25-1	many	TRBJ2-7	CASSGTPTYEQYF	TGTGCCAGCAGTGGGACACCCACCTACGAGCAGTACTTC
.	15	TRBV15	few	TRBJ1-5	CATSGGGGGNQPQHF	TGTGCCACCAGCGGCGGGGGGGGAGGTAATCAGCCCCAGCATTTT
TRBD1	14	TRBV5-4	many	TRBJ2-7	CASSLSQGAREQYF	TGTGCCAGCAGTCTGTCACAGGGGGCTAGGGAGCAGTACTTC
TRBD1	15	TRBV28	many	TRBJ2-3	CASSLSGTGTDTQYF	TGTGCCAGCAGCCTTTCCGGGACAGGGACAGATACGCAGTATTTT
.	13	TRBV28	many	TRBJ2-3	CASSLLQGDTQYF	TGTGCCAGCAGTTTATTGCAGGGTGATACGCAGTATTTT
.	15	TRBV12-3/TRBV12-4	many	TRBJ2-3	CASRHRTGGLPTQYF	TGTGCCAGCAGACACAGGACCGGGGGGCTGCCTACGCAGTATTTT
TRBD2	16	TRBV18	many	TRBJ2-5	CASSFVASGGQETQYF	TGTGCCAGCTCATTCGTCGCTAGCGGGGGGCAAGAGACCCAGTACTTC
TRBD1	14	TRBV28	many	TRBJ1-2	CASREGQGYYGYTF	TGTGCCAGCAGGGAAGGACAGGGATACTATGGCTACACCTTC